The rows below give T cell receptor beta chains drawn from one sample of a study of OX40 agonist ivuxolimab in advanced cancers. Clones were read by immunoSEQ multiplex PCR, and TCRdb kept only the in-frame ones, dropping some. Among roughly 56,000 clones listed, around 79% were seen once. Specimen: CD4+ or CD8+ T cells sorted from blood, collected in a trial of the OX40 agonist ivuxolimab. The source is an adult with an advanced solid tumor such as melanoma, head and neck, liver or kidney cancer. The conserved cysteine and the conserved F or W are not part of the CDR3 here. The order of the fields is J gene, V gene, clone size, CDR3 protein. Clone size is stated in some rows and not others, as once, few, many or a class when expanded.

J gene: TRBJ2-7
V gene: TRBV2
clone size: .
CDR3 protein: ASSDFSYEQY

J gene: TRBJ2-3
V gene: TRBV2
clone size: .
CDR3 protein: ASSSPRGGVDTQY

J gene: TRBJ1-4
V gene: TRBV28
clone size: .
CDR3 protein: ASSSQGINEKLF

J gene: TRBJ2-2
V gene: TRBV7-8
clone size: .
CDR3 protein: ASSADPSGELF

J gene: TRBJ1-3
V gene: TRBV6-1
clone size: .
CDR3 protein: ASSDLGRGSASGNTIY

J gene: TRBJ2-2
V gene: TRBV12-5
clone size: .
CDR3 protein: ASQGFWTGELF

J gene: TRBJ2-6
V gene: TRBV30
clone size: few
CDR3 protein: AWSRLSAGANVLT

J gene: TRBJ2-7
V gene: TRBV10-3
clone size: .
CDR3 protein: ASAGTVSYEQY

J gene: TRBJ1-4
V gene: TRBV29-1
clone size: .
CDR3 protein: SAQQGAEEKLF

J gene: TRBJ1-5
V gene: TRBV4-1
clone size: .
CDR3 protein: ASSHSVQFNQPQH